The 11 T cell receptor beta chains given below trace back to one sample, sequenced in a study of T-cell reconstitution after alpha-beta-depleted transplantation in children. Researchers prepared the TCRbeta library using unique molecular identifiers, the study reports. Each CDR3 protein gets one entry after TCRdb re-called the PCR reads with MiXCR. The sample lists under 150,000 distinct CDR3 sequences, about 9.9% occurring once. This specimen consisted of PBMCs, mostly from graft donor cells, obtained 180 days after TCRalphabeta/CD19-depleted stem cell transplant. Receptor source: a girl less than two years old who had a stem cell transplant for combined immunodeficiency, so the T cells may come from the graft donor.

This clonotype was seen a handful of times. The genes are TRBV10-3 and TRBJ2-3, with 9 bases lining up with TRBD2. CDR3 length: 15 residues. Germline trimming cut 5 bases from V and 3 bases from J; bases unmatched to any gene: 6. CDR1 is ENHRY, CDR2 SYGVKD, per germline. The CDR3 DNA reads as TGTGCCATCAGTACGAGTAGCGGGGGTACAGATACGCAGTATTTT. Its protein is CAISTSSGGTDTQYF.

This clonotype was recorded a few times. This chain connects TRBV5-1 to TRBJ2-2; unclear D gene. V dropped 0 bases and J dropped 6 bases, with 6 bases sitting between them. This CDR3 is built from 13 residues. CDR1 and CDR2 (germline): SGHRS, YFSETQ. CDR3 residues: CASSLAVAGELFF. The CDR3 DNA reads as TGCGCCAGCAGCTTGGCCGTGGCCGGGGAGCTGTTTTTT. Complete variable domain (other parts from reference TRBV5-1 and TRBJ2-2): KAGVTQTPRYLIKTRGQQVTLSCSPISGHRSVSWYQQTPGQGLQFLFEYFSETQRNKGNFPGRFSGRQFSNSRSEMNVSTLELGDSALYLCASSLAVAGELFFGEGSRLTVL.

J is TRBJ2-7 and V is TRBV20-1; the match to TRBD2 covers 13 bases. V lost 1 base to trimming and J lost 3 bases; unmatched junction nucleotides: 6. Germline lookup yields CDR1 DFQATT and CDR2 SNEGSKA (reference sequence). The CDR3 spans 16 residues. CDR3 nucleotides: TGCAGTGCTAGAGGACTAGCGGGGGGTCCCCACTACGAGCAGTACTTC. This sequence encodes CSARGLAGGPHYEQYF.

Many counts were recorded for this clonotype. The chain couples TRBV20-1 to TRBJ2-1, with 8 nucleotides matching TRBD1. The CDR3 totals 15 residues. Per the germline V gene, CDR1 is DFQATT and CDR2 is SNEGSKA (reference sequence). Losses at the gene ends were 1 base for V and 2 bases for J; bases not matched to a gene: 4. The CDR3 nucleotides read TGCAGTGCTAGAGTCCCGGACAGGGCCTACAATGAGCAGTTCTTC. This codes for CSARVPDRAYNEQFF.

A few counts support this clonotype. Here the CDR3 reads CASSFLSGAYEQYF. CDR3 DNA: TGTGCCAGCAGCTTTCTTAGCGGGGCCTACGAGCAGTACTTC. The V and J genes are TRBV7-9 and TRBJ2-7; 8 bases match TRBD2. V gave up 3 bases and J gave up 2 bases; unmatched junction bases: 3. Germline CDR1 reads SEHNR; CDR2 reads FQNEAQ (reference sequence). The CDR3 covers 14 residues.

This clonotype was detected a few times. This CDR3 is CSARRVFNTEAFF. CDR3 bases: TGCAGTGCTAGACGGGTTTTTAACACTGAAGCTTTCTTT. The chain employs TRBV20-1 and TRBJ1-1; D remains ambiguous. The CDR3 covers 13 residues. V gave up 2 bases and J gave up 2 bases, with 9 bases separating them. Germline values: CDR1 DFQATT, CDR2 SNEGSKA (reference sequence).

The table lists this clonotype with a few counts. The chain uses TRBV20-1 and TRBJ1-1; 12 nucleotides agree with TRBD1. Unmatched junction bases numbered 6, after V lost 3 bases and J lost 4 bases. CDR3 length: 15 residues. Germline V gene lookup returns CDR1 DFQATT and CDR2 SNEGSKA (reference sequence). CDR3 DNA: TGCAGTGCTAGTGGGACAGGGGGCGACGGCACTGAAGCTTTCTTT. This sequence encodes CSASGTGGDGTEAFF.

CDR3 DNA sequence: TGTGCCAGCAGCTCTCCGAGCTATGGCTACACCTTC. Translation: CASSSPSYGYTF. The chain joins TRBV9 to TRBJ1-2; no definite D call. CDR1 is SGDLS, CDR2 YYNGEE, per germline. The CDR3 spans 12 residues. Trimming stripped 4 bases from V and 4 bases from J, with 8 bases between.

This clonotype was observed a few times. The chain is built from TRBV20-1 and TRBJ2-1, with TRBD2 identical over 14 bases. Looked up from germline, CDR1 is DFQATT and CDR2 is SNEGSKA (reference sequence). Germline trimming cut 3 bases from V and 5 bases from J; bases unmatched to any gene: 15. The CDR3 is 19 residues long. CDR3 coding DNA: TGCAGTGCTAGTCCCACCTACGGACTAGCGGGAGGAGCGAACAATGAGCAGTTCTTC. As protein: CSASPTYGLAGGANNEQFF.

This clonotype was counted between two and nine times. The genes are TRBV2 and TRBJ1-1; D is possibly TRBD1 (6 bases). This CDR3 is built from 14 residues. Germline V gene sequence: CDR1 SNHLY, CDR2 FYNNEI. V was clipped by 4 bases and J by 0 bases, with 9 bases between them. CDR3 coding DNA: TGTGCCAGCAGTGGAGACAGGCTGAACACTGAAGCTTTCTTT. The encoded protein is CASSGDRLNTEAFF.

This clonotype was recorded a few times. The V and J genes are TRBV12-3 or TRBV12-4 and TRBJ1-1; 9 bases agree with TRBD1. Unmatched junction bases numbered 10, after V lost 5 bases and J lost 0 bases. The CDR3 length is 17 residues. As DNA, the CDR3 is TGTGCCAGCAGTAAGGGACAGGGCATGGCTATGAACACTGAAGCTTTCTTT. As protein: CASSKGQGMAMNTEAFF.